These T cell receptor beta chains were read from a single sample in a study of shared clonotypes between healthy human individuals. Method: immunoSEQ multiplex PCR; TCRdb's copy keeps in-frame clones and lacks some. The table includes approximately 2,000,000 clones, less than 95% detected once. The specimen was naive CD4+ T cells from PBMCs. The receptors shown here come from a man aged 18 to 29 in good health. Some clones in this sample may be carry-over from other donors' samples. Both conserved end residues are part of each CDR3.

TRBV7-2	TRBJ1-3	CASSLTAGPGNTIYF
TRBV5-6	TRBJ2-3	CASSRGRTSGTDTQYF
TRBV5-1	TRBJ1-2	CASRPGGSDYGYTF
TRBV2	TRBJ2-2	CASSEASGGELFF
TRBV19	TRBJ2-4	CASTQWGLAKNIQYF
TRBV28	TRBJ2-7	CASSPLFDRQYEQYF
TRBV9	TRBJ2-5	CASSVLGSLIEETQYF
TRBV5-1	TRBJ1-1	CASSLTGEWTEAFF
TRBV5-1	TRBJ2-7	CASSLAGLGQGYEQYF
TRBV5-1	TRBJ2-3	CASSSQITDTQYF
TRBV28	TRBJ2-6	CASSLGFTASGANVLTF
TRBV6-1	TRBJ2-2	CASSDESREVGELFF
TRBV7-6	TRBJ1-1	CASSVGPSTEAFF
TRBV2	TRBJ1-2	CASSGAGQGNGYTF
TRBV19	TRBJ2-7	CASREAGTYEQYF
TRBV18	TRBJ2-7	CASSLTTGTGTSYEQYF
TRBV6-5	TRBJ2-1	CASRLAGDSEQFF
TRBV28	TRBJ2-7	CASKTTPLPYEQYF
TRBV30	TRBJ1-2	CAWRRTGEGYGYTF
TRBV6-5	TRBJ2-1	CASSPPGYNEQFF
TRBV5-4	TRBJ1-3	CASSWDRGHTIYF
TRBV5-1	TRBJ2-2	CASSWRSGELGLAGTARTGELFF
TRBV7-8	TRBJ1-1	CASSLALGGPTEAFF
TRBV2	TRBJ2-1	CASLRASYNEQFF
TRBV28	TRBJ1-3	CASSSSDRAGNTIYF
TRBV11-2	TRBJ2-5	CASSRRGETQYF
TRBV13	TRBJ2-5	CASSPRGFQETQYF
TRBV2	TRBJ1-2	CASSEGGQGNYGYTF
TRBV5-1	TRBJ2-4	CASSSSTGVAKNIQYF
TRBV23-1	TRBJ2-7	CASSLDRAYEQYF
TRBV7-6	TRBJ2-1	CASSLEAAREPQFF
TRBV4-1	TRBJ1-6	CASSQIGSPLHF
TRBV2	TRBJ2-3	CASRDRGAGTDTQYF
TRBV4-2	TRBJ2-1	CASSQMGGYQQDYNEQFF
TRBV28	TRBJ2-5	CASSPSGQGYQETQYF
TRBV5-1	TRBJ2-1	CASSWSSYNEQFF
TRBV14	TRBJ2-7	CASSQDLGYSYEQYF
TRBV2	TRBJ1-2	CASRKTGENGYTF
TRBV30	TRBJ1-1	CAWIMPGGKAFF
TRBV2	TRBJ1-1	CASMGTAWGTEAFF
TRBV2	TRBJ2-1	CASTQYGGRGSDEQFF
TRBV12-5	TRBJ2-2	CASGFGTGLNTGELFF
TRBV28	TRBJ2-1	CASSPSGRYNEQFF
TRBV4-3	TRBJ2-3	CASSQEAGGPYTQYF
TRBV27	TRBJ1-4	CASRGWGATNEKLFF
TRBV27	TRBJ1-5	CASSPWTGSYDQPQHF
TRBV7-3	TRBJ2-3	CASSPQGAAGTDTQYF
TRBV5-1	TRBJ2-2	CASIKGWVEGPNTGELFF
TRBV28	TRBJ2-7	CASSPPPAYEQYF
TRBV11-3	TRBJ2-6	CASSLGKTSGANVLTF
TRBV7-2	TRBJ2-2	CASSLAGGELFF
TRBV27	TRBJ2-2	CASRRSTNTGELFF
TRBV19	TRBJ2-7	CASSRTRSERAVTYEQYF
TRBV5-1	TRBJ1-2	CASSLEVAGGIYGYTF
TRBV6-1	TRBJ2-7	CASSDPPDYLFVRMSYEQYF
TRBV7-9	TRBJ2-1	CASSLAVNPYNEQFF
TRBV2	TRBJ1-1	CASRAGGNTEAFF